This T cell receptor (beta chain) was documented in a study of cytomegalovirus exposure and HLA in healthy donors. This PCR relied on a set of 60 Vbeta primers and 13 Jbeta primers. Data came from immunoSEQ multiplex PCR; TCRdb stores just in-frame clones and leaves some out. The top ten clones hold around 3.3% of a sample with about 130,000 clones, about 71% of them seen once. Details on this clone: Antigen specificity is unknown.

This CDR3 has 16 residues. In germline, CDR1 is LGHNA, CDR2 YNFKEQ. V was pared by 1 base and J by 2 bases, with 5 bases of the junction left unmatched. Study-level findings and limits: A later look showed TCR association rates differing by HLA locus, highest for DRB1 and lowest for HLA-C. An analysis was carried out later, and it reportedly showed fewer N-insertions in an Asian-associated ancestry cluster than the roughly 700-donor mean.

The source of this sequence is a woman in her forties or fifties in good health and CMV-seronegative. The V call is TRBV4-2, the J call TRBJ1-3, with 7 bases identical to TRBD1. Sample: PBMCs. As DNA, the CDR3 is TGTGCCAGCAGCCAAGGGTCAGACAGGGCTGGAAACACCATATATTTT. Protein sequence: CASSQGSDRAGNTIYF.